The table lists the clone carrying this T cell receptor beta chain with a count of one. The sample comes from a study of blood T cells in healthy people across ages. Each donor supplied 7.5 to 10 milliliters of peripheral blood. PBMCs numbering at least 6 million were isolated per sample. The second PCR ran about 7 to 12 cycles with a sample-barcoded 5' primer and J-beta primers. Every cDNA molecule carried a tag from a template-switch adaptor bearing 12 random nucleotides. TCRdb recomputed calls from the 5' RACE reads with MiXCR, one row per CDR3 protein. This table holds about 1.4 million distinct CDR3 sequences, approximately 59% found once. The sequencing input was blood. The receptor was derived from a young man in good health.

The CDR3 DNA follows: TGCGCCAACACCGGGACCCTTGGCACAGATACGCAGTATTTT. Translated: CANTGTLGTDTQYF. The J gene is TRBJ2-3, the V gene TRBV5-1; D may correspond to TRBD1 or TRBD2 (5 bases each). Germline CDR1 and CDR2: SGHRS and YFSETQ. The germline V and J ends were trimmed by 9 bases and 1 base, with 15 bases remaining between them. This CDR3 has 14 residues.